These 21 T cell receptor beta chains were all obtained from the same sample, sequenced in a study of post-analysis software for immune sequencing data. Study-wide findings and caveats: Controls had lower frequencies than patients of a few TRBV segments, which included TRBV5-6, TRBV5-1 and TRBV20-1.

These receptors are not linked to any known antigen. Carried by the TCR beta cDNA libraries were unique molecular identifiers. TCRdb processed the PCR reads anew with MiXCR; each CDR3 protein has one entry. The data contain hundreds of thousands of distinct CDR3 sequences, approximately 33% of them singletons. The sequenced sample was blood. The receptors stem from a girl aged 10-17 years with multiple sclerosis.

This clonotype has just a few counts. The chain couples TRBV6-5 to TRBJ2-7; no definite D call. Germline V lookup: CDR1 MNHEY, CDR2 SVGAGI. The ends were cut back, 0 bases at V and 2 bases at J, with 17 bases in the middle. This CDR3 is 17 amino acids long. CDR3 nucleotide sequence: TGTGCCAGCAGTTACTCATTGTCCGGGTGGCCCCCCTACGAGCAGTACTTC. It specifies CASSYSLSGWPPYEQYF.

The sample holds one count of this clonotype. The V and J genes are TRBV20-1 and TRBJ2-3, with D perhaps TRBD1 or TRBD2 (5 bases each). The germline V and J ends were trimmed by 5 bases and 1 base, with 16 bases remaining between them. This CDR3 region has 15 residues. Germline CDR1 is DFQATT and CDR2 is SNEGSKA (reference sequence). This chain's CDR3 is CSAQNRDGGTDTQYF. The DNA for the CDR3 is TGCAGTGCTCAGAACCGGGACGGAGGCACAGATACGCAGTATTTT.

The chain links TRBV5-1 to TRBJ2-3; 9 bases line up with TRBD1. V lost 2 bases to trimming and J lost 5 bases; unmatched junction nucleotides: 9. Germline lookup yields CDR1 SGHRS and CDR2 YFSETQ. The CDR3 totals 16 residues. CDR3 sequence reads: CASSFPRDRVGDTQYF. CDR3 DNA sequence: TGCGCCAGCAGCTTCCCCAGGGACAGGGTCGGAGATACGCAGTATTTT.

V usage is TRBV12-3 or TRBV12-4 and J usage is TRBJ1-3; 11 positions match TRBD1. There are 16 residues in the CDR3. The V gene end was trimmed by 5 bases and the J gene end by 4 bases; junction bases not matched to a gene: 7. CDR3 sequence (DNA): TGTGCCAGCAGTCTTGGACAGGGGGCAGAGGGAAACACCATATATTTT. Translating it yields CASSLGQGAEGNTIYF.

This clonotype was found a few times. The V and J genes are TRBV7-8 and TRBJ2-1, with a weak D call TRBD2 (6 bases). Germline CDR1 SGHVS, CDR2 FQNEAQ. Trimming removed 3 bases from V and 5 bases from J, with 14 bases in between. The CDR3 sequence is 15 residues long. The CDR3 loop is CASSFRNRRDNEQFF. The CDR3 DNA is TGTGCCAGCAGCTTTCGTAACAGGAGGGACAATGAGCAGTTCTTC.

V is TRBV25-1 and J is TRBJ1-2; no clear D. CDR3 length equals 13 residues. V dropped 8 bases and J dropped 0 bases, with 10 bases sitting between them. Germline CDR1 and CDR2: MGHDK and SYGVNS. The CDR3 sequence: CASFDDANYGYTF. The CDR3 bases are TGTGCCAGCTTCGACGATGCTAACTATGGCTACACCTTC.

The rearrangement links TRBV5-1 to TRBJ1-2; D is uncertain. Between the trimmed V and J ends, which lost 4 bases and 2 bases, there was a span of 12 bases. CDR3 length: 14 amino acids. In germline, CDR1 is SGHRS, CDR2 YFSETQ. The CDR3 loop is CASSPARQNYGYTF. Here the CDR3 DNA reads TGCGCCAGCAGCCCGGCGCGGCAGAACTATGGCTACACCTTC.

The CDR3 DNA reads TGCAGTGCTACGCGAGACGGGACCTACGAGCAGTACTTC. This translates into CSATRDGTYEQYF. This chain connects TRBV20-1 to TRBJ2-7; the D gene is possibly TRBD2 (5 bases). This CDR3 contains 13 residues. Germline CDR1 is DFQATT and CDR2 is SNEGSKA (reference sequence). V lost 4 bases and J 2 bases, leaving 12 bases between the germline ends.

In nucleotides, the CDR3 is TGTGCCAGCAGGAAGGGTAGCCTCAGCACAGATACGCAGTATTTT. This encodes CASRKGSLSTDTQYF. This chain connects TRBV7-9 to TRBJ2-3; D is undetermined. Trimming cost V 6 bases and J 0 bases, with 13 bases left between them. This CDR3 region has 15 residues. Germline CDR1 is SEHNR and CDR2 is FQNEAQ (reference sequence). The full variable domain, rest sourced from reference TRBV7-9 and TRBJ2-3, is DTGVSQNPRHKITKRGQNVTFRCDPISEHNRLYWYRQTLGQGPEFLTYFQNEAQLEKSRLLSDRFSAERPKGSFSTLEIQRTEQGDSAMYLCASRKGSLSTDTQYFGPGTRLTVL.

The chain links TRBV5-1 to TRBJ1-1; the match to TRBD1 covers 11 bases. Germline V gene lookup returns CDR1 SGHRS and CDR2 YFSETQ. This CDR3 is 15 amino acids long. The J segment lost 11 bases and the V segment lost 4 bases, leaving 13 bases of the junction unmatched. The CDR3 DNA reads TGCGCCAGCAGCGATCGGGACAGGGGGACCCAGACGGCTTTCTTT. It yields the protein CASSDRDRGTQTAFF.

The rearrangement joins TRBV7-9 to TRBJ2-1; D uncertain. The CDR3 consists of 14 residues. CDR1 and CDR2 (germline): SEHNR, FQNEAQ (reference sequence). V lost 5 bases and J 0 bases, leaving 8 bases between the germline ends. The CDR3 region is CASSDSSSYNEQFF. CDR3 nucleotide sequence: TGTGCCAGCAGCGATTCTAGCTCCTACAATGAGCAGTTCTTC.

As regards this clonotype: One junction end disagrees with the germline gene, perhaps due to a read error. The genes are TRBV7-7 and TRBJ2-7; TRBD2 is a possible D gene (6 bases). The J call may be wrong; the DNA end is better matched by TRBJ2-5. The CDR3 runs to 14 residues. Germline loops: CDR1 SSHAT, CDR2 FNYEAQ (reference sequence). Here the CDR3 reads CASSLISEGETQYF. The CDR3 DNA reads TGTGCTAGCAGCTTAATTTCGGAGGGCGAGACCCAGTACTTC.

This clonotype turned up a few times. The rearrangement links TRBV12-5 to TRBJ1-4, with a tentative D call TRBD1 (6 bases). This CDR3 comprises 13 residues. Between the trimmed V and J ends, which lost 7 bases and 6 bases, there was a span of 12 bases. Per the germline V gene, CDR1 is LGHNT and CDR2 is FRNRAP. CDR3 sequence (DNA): TGTGCTAGTGCCCAGGGGATGGATGAAAAACTGTTTTTT. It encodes CASAQGMDEKLFF.

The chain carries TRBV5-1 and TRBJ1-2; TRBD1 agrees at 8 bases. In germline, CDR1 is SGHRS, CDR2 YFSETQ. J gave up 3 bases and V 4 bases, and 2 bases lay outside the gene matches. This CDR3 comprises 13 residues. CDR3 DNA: TGCGCCAGCAGCACGGACAGGGACTATGGCTACACCTTC. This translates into CASSTDRDYGYTF.

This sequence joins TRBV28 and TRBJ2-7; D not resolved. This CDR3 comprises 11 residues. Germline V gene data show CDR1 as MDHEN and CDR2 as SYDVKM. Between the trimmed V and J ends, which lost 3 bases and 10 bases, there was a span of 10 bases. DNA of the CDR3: TGTGCCAGCAGTTTCAGGCAGGACCAGTACTTC. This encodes CASSFRQDQYF.

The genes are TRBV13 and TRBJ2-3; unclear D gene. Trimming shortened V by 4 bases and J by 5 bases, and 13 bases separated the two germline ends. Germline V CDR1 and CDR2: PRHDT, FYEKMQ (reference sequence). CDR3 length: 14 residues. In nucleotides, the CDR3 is TGTGCCAGCAGCTCCCTAGGTCCGCGAGATACGCAGTATTTT. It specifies CASSSLGPRDTQYF. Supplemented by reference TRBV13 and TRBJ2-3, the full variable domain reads AAGVIQSPRHLIKEKRETATLKCYPIPRHDTVYWYQQGPGQDPQFLISFYEKMQSDKGSIPDRFSAQQFSDYHSELNMSSLELGDSALYFCASSSLGPRDTQYFGPGTRLTVL.

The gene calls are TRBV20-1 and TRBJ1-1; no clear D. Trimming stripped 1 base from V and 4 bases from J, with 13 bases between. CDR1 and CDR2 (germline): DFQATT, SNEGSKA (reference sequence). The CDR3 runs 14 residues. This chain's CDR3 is CSARAPMGVTEAFF. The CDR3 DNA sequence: TGCAGTGCTAGAGCTCCCATGGGAGTCACTGAAGCTTTCTTT.

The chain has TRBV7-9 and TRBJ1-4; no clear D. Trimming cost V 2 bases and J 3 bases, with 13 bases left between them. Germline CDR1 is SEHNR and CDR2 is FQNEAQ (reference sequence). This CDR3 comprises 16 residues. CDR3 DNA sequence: TGTGCCAGCAGCTTAAATCCTGGAGCGGCTAATGAAAAACTGTTTTTT. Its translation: CASSLNPGAANEKLFF.

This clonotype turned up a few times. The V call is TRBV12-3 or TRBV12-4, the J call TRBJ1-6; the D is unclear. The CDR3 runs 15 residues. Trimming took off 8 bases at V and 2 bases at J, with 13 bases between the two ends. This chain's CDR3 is CASCANQPYNSPLHF. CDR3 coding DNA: TGTGCCAGCTGCGCCAACCAACCCTATAATTCACCCCTCCACTTT.

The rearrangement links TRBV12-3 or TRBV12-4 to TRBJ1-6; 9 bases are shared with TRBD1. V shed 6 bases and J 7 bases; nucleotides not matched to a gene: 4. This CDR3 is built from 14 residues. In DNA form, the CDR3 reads TGTGCCAGCAGCCGGGACAGGGAGAATTCACCCCTCCACTTT. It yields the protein CASSRDRENSPLHF.

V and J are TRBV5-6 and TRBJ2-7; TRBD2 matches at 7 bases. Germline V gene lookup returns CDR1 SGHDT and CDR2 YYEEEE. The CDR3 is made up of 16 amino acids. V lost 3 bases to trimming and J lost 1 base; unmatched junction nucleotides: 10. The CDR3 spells CASSSPGGGPSYEQYF. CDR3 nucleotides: TGTGCCAGCAGCTCCCCGGGGGGTGGGCCTTCCTACGAGCAGTACTTC.